This TCR beta chain was obtained from a study of shared clonotypes between healthy human individuals. Study-level background: Three plates each covered CD4 naive and memory; CD8 naive two, CD8 memory one. Study-wide results and limits: Naive subsets, compared against memory subsets, generally had larger estimated richness values.

To note about this clone: Its antigen is unknown.

Clones were read by immunoSEQ multiplex PCR, and TCRdb kept only the in-frame ones, dropping some. The sample contains about a million clones, 60% to 85% of which appear only once. V was pared by 5 bases and J by 4 bases, with 5 bases of the junction left unmatched. This CDR3 comprises 14 residues. Germline CDR1 and CDR2: SEHNR and FQNEAQ (reference sequence). None of the donors, who were healthy HIV-negative adults, had recently had acute infections or vaccinations. The TCR was taken from a man aged 18 to 30 in good health. Some clones in this sample may be carry-over from other donors' samples. The material sequenced was memory CD4+ T cells from PBMCs. As to subset: CD45RA-negative fraction. The gene calls are TRBV7-9 and TRBJ2-1, with TRBD2 identical over 7 bases. The DNA of the CDR3 is TGTGCCAGCAGCCTACTAGCGCAGTACAATGAGCAGTTCTTC. Translated: CASSLLAQYNEQFF.